This T cell receptor beta chain was captured by sequencing in a study of blood T cell repertoires in COVID-19. Study-wide background: The origin of the acute and convalescent COVID-19 samples was the United States, Italy and Spain. T cells, B-cell-depleted T cells, or PBMCs supplied cDNA or gDNA.

Repertoires were generated with immunoSEQ multiplex PCR, while TCRdb's copy carries only in-frame clones and drops some. The repertoire has around 150,000 clones, roughly 91% of them found once; the top ten carry roughly 4.5%. The receptor was isolated from a woman between 45 and 65 years old with acute or convalescent COVID-19. Sample: peripheral blood.

As DNA, the CDR3 is TGTGCCAGCAGCTTTTGGTGGGCAGGTAGTACGGCCGGAAACACCATATATTTT. It encodes CASSFWWAGSTAGNTIYF. This chain links TRBV11-2 with TRBJ1-3; D is ambiguous. This CDR3 region has 18 residues. The V and J ends lost 3 bases and 4 bases respectively, with 22 bases between them. In germline, CDR1 is SGHAT, CDR2 FQNNGV.